This is a list of T cell receptor beta chains from one sample in a study of blood T cell repertoires in COVID-19. Measured with immunoSEQ multiplex PCR; TCRdb has only the in-frame clones, and not every one. Here the sample spans fewer than 350,000 clones, 75% to 90% being singletons. Input material: PBMCs or T cells enriched from blood (not recorded which). The receptors originated from a woman in her 50s who had recovered from COVID-19. Each CDR3 is given with its conserved first and last residue. The D gene is left open where the match is weak. Clone size is given for some rows only: seen once, a few or many times, or a class if the clone is expanded.

>TRBJ1-2|.|TRBV3-1/TRBV3-2|.
CASSQDHRGHLNYGYTF
TGTGCCAGCAGCCAAGACCATAGGGGACACCTAAACTATGGCTACACCTTC
>TRBJ1-6|.|TRBV27|once
CASSPRGGPSLHF
TGTGCCAGCAGTCCCCGGGGGGGGCCCTCCCTCCACTTT
>TRBJ2-5|TRBD1|TRBV2|.
CASSVRQGAGGETQYF
TGTGCCAGCAGTGTCCGACAGGGGGCCGGGGGAGAGACCCAGTACTTC
>TRBJ1-4|.|TRBV5-4|.
CASSLLQTNEKLFF
TGTGCCAGCAGCTTGTTACAGACTAATGAAAAACTGTTTTTT
>TRBJ2-7|TRBD2|TRBV30|.
CAFRTSGSYEQYF
TGTGCCTTTCGGACTAGCGGTTCCTACGAGCAGTACTTC
>TRBJ2-2|.|TRBV5-1|.
CASSPPRDTGELFF
TGCGCCAGCAGCCCCCCACGGGACACCGGGGAGCTGTTTTTT
>TRBJ1-2|.|TRBV6-2/TRBV6-3|.
CASSWDTANYGYTF
TGTGCCAGCAGTTGGGACACCGCTAACTATGGCTACACCTTC
>TRBJ2-3|TRBD2|TRBV24-1|.
CATSDPSGGGLSTDTQYF
TGTGCCACCAGTGACCCGAGCGGGGGAGGATTAAGCACAGATACGCAGTATTTT
>TRBJ2-1|TRBD2|TRBV5-6|.
CASSGDLAGVDEQFF
TGTGCCAGCAGCGGAGACTTAGCGGGAGTCGATGAGCAGTTCTTC
>TRBJ2-5|TRBD2|TRBV30|.
CAWSELAAQETQYF
TGTGCCTGGAGTGAACTAGCGGCGCAAGAGACCCAGTACTTC
>TRBJ1-1|.|TRBV30|few
CAWSHRARVGTEAFF
TGTGCCTGGAGTCATCGTGCTCGAGTCGGCACTGAAGCTTTCTTT
>TRBJ1-2|TRBD1|TRBV20-1|.
CSARWGQAYTF
TGCAGTGCTAGATGGGGACAGGCCTACACCTTC
>TRBJ1-2|.|TRBV19|.
CASTSGQPQGYYGYTF
TGTGCCAGTACCTCCGGACAGCCTCAGGGATACTATGGCTACACCTTC
>TRBJ1-2|TRBD1|TRBV25-1|.
CASSEWGTGTYGYTF
TGTGCCAGCAGTGAATGGGGGACAGGGACCTATGGCTACACCTTC
>TRBJ2-3|.|TRBV27|.
CASSLLGLKGSTDTQYF
TGTGCCAGCAGTTTATTGGGACTTAAAGGGAGCACAGATACGCAGTATTTT
>TRBJ2-1|.|TRBV7-8|.
CASSPTGAATYNEQFF
TGTGCCAGCAGCCCCACCGGAGCGGCGACCTACAATGAGCAGTTCTTC
>TRBJ2-3|.|TRBV5-8|.
CASSFQGGGDTQYF
TGTGCCAGCAGCTTCCAAGGAGGAGGAGATACGCAGTATTTT
>TRBJ2-7|.|TRBV2|.
CASSEVTTPEQYF
TGTGCCAGCAGTGAAGTAACTACCCCGGAGCAGTACTTC
>TRBJ1-5|.|TRBV30|.
CAWSVVGGNQPQHF
TGTGCCTGGAGTGTGGTTGGAGGGAATCAGCCCCAGCATTTT
>TRBJ2-5|TRBD1|TRBV11-2|.
CASSFRQGETQYF
TGTGCCAGCAGCTTCCGACAGGGAGAGACCCAGTACTTC
>TRBJ2-5|.|TRBV6-6|.
CASSYSGRGQETQYF
TGTGCCAGCAGTTACTCTGGGAGGGGGCAAGAGACCCAGTACTTC
>TRBJ2-5|TRBD1|TRBV23-1|.
CASSQRQGSETQYF
TGCGCCAGCAGTCAGAGACAGGGGTCGGAGACCCAGTACTTC
>TRBJ2-2|.|TRBV2|.
CASSARGSGRTGELFF
TGTGCCAGCAGTGCTCGGGGGAGTGGTAGGACCGGGGAGCTGTTTTTT
>TRBJ2-7|.|TRBV28|once
CASTDRRIRYEQYF
TGTGCCAGCACCGACCGCAGGATCAGGTACGAGCAGTACTTC
>TRBJ2-3|TRBD2|TRBV7-2|many
CASSLVGGGLLIRTDTQYF
TGTGCCAGCAGCTTAGTGGGGGGAGGGCTCCTAATCAGGACAGATACGCAGTATTTT
>TRBJ2-7|TRBD1|TRBV11-2|.
CASSYLGTVNSYEQYF
TGTGCCAGCAGCTACCTAGGGACAGTCAATTCCTACGAGCAGTACTTC
>TRBJ2-1|.|TRBV2|.
CASETTDNEQFF
TGTGCCAGCGAGACTACCGATAATGAGCAGTTCTTC
>TRBJ1-5|TRBD1|TRBV4-2|.
CASSAQGALGNQPQHF
TGTGCCAGCAGCGCACAGGGGGCATTGGGCAATCAGCCCCAGCATTTT
>TRBJ1-1|TRBD1|TRBV20-1|.
CSASSRTGGNTEAFF
TGCAGTGCTAGTTCTAGGACAGGGGGTAACACTGAAGCTTTCTTT
>TRBJ1-6|.|TRBV19|.
CASRNREGNSPLHF
TGTGCCAGCAGGAACAGGGAGGGAAATTCACCCCTCCACTTT
>TRBJ1-4|.|TRBV7-9|.
CASSPEGAEKLFF
TGTGCCAGCAGCCCGGAGGGAGCTGAAAAACTGTTTTTT
>TRBJ1-6|TRBD1|TRBV6-6|.
CASSFPGQGSSPLHF
TGTGCCAGCAGTTTCCCGGGACAGGGAAGTTCACCCCTCCACTTT
>TRBJ2-2|TRBD1|TRBV6-5|.
CACHGQGMIGELFF
TGTGCCTGTCATGGACAGGGAATGATCGGGGAGCTGTTTTTT
>TRBJ2-7|TRBD1|TRBV18|.
CASSPGTGGSYEQYF
TGTGCCAGCTCACCTGGGACAGGGGGCTCCTACGAGCAGTACTTC
>TRBJ2-5|.|TRBV18|.
CASSRDFQETQYF
TGTGCCAGCTCACGGGACTTCCAAGAGACCCAGTACTTC
>TRBJ2-7|.|TRBV5-1|few
CASSSRGDSYEQYF
TGCGCCAGCAGCTCCAGGGGAGACTCCTACGAGCAGTACTTC
>TRBJ1-6|.|TRBV6-2/TRBV6-3|.
CASSRGRKPSNSPLHF
TGTGCCAGCAGTAGGGGTCGGAAGCCCTCTAATTCACCCCTCCACTTT
>TRBJ1-2|TRBD1|TRBV2|.
CASSRGTGGGYTF
TGTGCCAGCAGTAGGGGGACAGGGGGTGGCTACACCTTC
>TRBJ1-2|TRBD1|TRBV7-8|.
CASSSSPTGWSGGYTF
TGTGCCAGCAGCTCCTCTCCGACAGGGTGGAGTGGTGGCTACACCTTC
>TRBJ1-5|TRBD1|TRBV27|.
CASSHRGLNQPQHF
TGTGCCAGCAGTCACAGGGGGCTAAATCAGCCCCAGCATTTT
>TRBJ1-1|TRBD1|TRBV29-1|.
CSVEAPRQGGLLVNTEAFF
TGCAGCGTTGAAGCCCCCCGACAGGGGGGCTTACTTGTGAACACTGAAGCTTTCTTT